The 19 T cell receptor beta chains listed next were all sequenced from one sample in a study of blood T cell repertoires in COVID-19. The method was immunoSEQ multiplex PCR; TCRdb's version includes in-frame clones alone and lacks a portion of them. This table has some 120,000 clones, roughly 85% appearing once. The sequenced material came from peripheral blood. Source of these receptors: a woman older than 75 with COVID-19, enrolled during active disease.

The rearrangement links TRBV19 to TRBJ1-1; maybe TRBD1 (6 bases). V lost 4 bases and J lost 0, with 12 bases in between. This CDR3 is built from 15 residues. Germline values: CDR1 LNHDA, CDR2 SQIVND (reference sequence). Here the CDR3 DNA reads TGTGCCAGTAGTACTCCCAGGGGAATGAACACTGAAGCTTTCTTT. Residues: CASSTPRGMNTEAFF.

CDR3 in amino acids: CASSLMPGQQETQYF. The DNA for the CDR3 is TGTGCCAGCAGCTTAATGCCAGGGCAACAAGAGACCCAGTACTTC. The chain links TRBV7-2 to TRBJ2-5, with a possible D match to TRBD1 (5 bases). The CDR3 totals 15 residues. CDR1 is SGHTA and CDR2 is FQGNSA in the germline V gene. Trimming took 2 bases from V and 2 from J, leaving 12 bases between them.

V and J are TRBV13 and TRBJ1-2; D perhaps matches TRBD1 (5 bases). The CDR3 contains 13 residues. Trimming took 4 bases from V and 8 from J, leaving 14 bases between them. Per the germline V gene, CDR1 is PRHDT and CDR2 is FYEKMQ (reference sequence). The CDR3 protein is CASSSWTLGGYTF. CDR3 DNA: TGTGCCAGCAGCTCTTGGACACTGGGAGGCTACACCTTC.

V and J are TRBV3-1 (or the pseudogene TRBV3-2) and TRBJ1-2; D perhaps matches TRBD1 (6 bases). Trimming took off 0 bases at V and 2 bases at J, with 13 bases between the two ends. The germline V gene has CDR1 LGHDT and CDR2 YNNKEL (reference sequence). The CDR3 runs 16 residues. DNA of the CDR3: TGTGCCAGCAGCCAAGATTTCGGGGGGCGCAACTATGGCTACACCTTC. Translated, it gives CASSQDFGGRNYGYTF.

The chain is built from TRBV7-3 and TRBJ1-2, with D perhaps matching TRBD1 (5 bases). CDR1 is SGHTA and CDR2 is FQGTGA in the germline V gene. The CDR3 has 13 amino acids. V lost 3 bases, J lost 3 bases, and 8 bases lay in between. DNA of the CDR3: TGTGCCAGCAGCTTGGGGCCAGACTATGGCTACACCTTC. Protein: CASSLGPDYGYTF.

This chain joins TRBV7-8 and TRBJ1-1; possible D gene TRBD1, 6 bases. The CDR3 runs to 15 residues. Germline CDR1 and CDR2: SGHVS and FQNEAQ. Deletions cut 2 bases from V and 0 bases from J, with 10 bases between. For the CDR3, the DNA is TGTGCCAGCAGCTTATCAGGGGCTGTGAACACTGAAGCTTTCTTT. Amino acid sequence: CASSLSGAVNTEAFF.

This clone was seen a few times. This chain connects TRBV3-1 (or the pseudogene TRBV3-2) to TRBJ1-1, with D uncertain. V was clipped by 0 bases and J by 4 bases, with 6 bases between them. Germline V gene data show CDR1 as LGHDT and CDR2 as YNNKEL (reference sequence). The CDR3 consists of 13 residues. The CDR3 DNA is TGTGCCAGCAGCCAAGATAGCAGCACTGAAGCTTTCTTT. Translated: CASSQDSSTEAFF.

This chain connects TRBV5-1 to TRBJ2-1, with 8 bases fitting TRBD1. J was trimmed by 0 bases and V by 4 bases; bases with no gene match: 6. The CDR3 loop spans 16 amino acids. CDR1 is SGHRS, CDR2 YFSETQ, per germline. CDR3 DNA sequence: TGCGCCAGCAGCAAAGTACAGGGGGGCTCCTACAATGAGCAGTTCTTC. It translates to CASSKVQGGSYNEQFF. The variable domain in full, with the rest retrieved from reference TRBV5-1 and TRBJ2-1, is KAGVTQTPRYLIKTRGQQVTLSCSPISGHRSVSWYQQTPGQGLQFLFEYFSETQRNKGNFPGRFSGRQFSNSRSEMNVSTLELGDSALYLCASSKVQGGSYNEQFFGPGTRLTVL.

This sequence joins TRBV5-6 and TRBJ1-5, with unresolved D. Trimming removed 0 bases from V and 4 bases from J, with 8 bases in between. Germline CDR1 SGHDT, CDR2 YYEEEE. The CDR3 has 14 amino acids. The CDR3 sequence: CASSLGRENQPQHF. The CDR3 nucleotides read TGTGCCAGCAGCTTGGGGAGGGAGAATCAGCCCCAGCATTTT. Drawing the rest from reference TRBV5-6 and TRBJ1-5, the complete variable domain is DAGVTQSPTHLIKTRGQQVTLRCSPKSGHDTVSWYQQALGQGPQFIFQYYEEEERQRGNFPDRFSGHQFPNYSSELNVNALLLGDSALYLCASSLGRENQPQHFGDGTRLSIL.

This chain links TRBV7-2 with TRBJ2-7; 9 nucleotides align to TRBD2. V was clipped by 5 bases and J by 2 bases; unmatched bases: 16. The CDR3 runs to 18 residues. Germline lookup yields CDR1 SGHTA and CDR2 FQGNSA. CDR3 protein: CASSPKSSGTSLTYEQYF. The CDR3 nucleotides read TGTGCCAGCAGCCCCAAGAGCTCTGGGACTAGCCTTACCTACGAGCAGTACTTC.

V is TRBV28 and J is TRBJ2-5, with D possibly matching TRBD1 (6 bases). V was pared by 5 bases and J by 4 bases, with 8 bases between. Per the germline V gene, CDR1 is MDHEN and CDR2 is SYDVKM. CDR3 length: 12 residues. The CDR3 nucleotides are TGTGCCAGCAGTACAGGGATAGAGACCCAGTACTTC. It codes for CASSTGIETQYF.

This chain uses TRBV12-3 or TRBV12-4 with TRBJ1-6; perhaps TRBD1 as D (5 bases). The CDR3 sequence is 13 residues long. V was cut by 6 bases and J by 8 bases, with 11 bases left in between. Written as DNA, the CDR3 is TGTGCCAGCAGCCCCTCCAGGGATTCACCCCTCCACTTT. Protein product: CASSPSRDSPLHF.

This rearrangement joins TRBV3-1 (or the pseudogene TRBV3-2) to TRBJ2-2, with a weak D call TRBD2 (6 bases). Germline V gene lookup returns CDR1 LGHDT and CDR2 YNNKEL (reference sequence). This CDR3 has 17 amino acids. The V gene lost 3 bases and the J gene lost 4 bases, with 18 bases spanning the gap. DNA for the CDR3: TGTGCCAGCAGCCACTACGGGAGAACAGGAAGCACCGGGGAGCTGTTTTTT. Translation: CASSHYGRTGSTGELFF.

The chain recombines TRBV5-1 with TRBJ1-5, with a possible D match to TRBD1 (5 bases). The CDR3 extends over 15 amino acids. Trimming left V 0 bases short and J 7 bases short, with 14 bases between. Per germline, CDR1 SGHRS and CDR2 YFSETQ. DNA of the CDR3: TGCGCCAGCAGCTTGGCGGGGGGGAATGAGCAGCCCCAGCATTTT. It specifies CASSLAGGNEQPQHF.

As to this clone: The sample carries other DNA sequences with the same CDR3. The CDR3: CASSLVQGLGYTF. CDR3 coding DNA: TGTGCCAGCAGTTTAGTACAGGGTTTGGGCTACACCTTC. The chain couples TRBV28 to TRBJ1-2; TRBD1 might be the D (6 bases). Trimming stripped 2 bases from V and 8 bases from J, with 12 bases between. The CDR3 totals 13 residues. Germline CDR1 MDHEN, CDR2 SYDVKM.

This clone was observed a single time. The chain uses TRBV5-1 and TRBJ2-5; 10 nucleotides line up with TRBD1. Trimming took 0 bases from V and 2 from J; bases not matched to a gene: 7. Germline lookup yields CDR1 SGHRS and CDR2 YFSETQ. The CDR3 is 17 residues long. The CDR3 nucleotides read TGCGCCAGCAGCTTGGGGGACAGGGGCTCAAGTCAAGAGACCCAGTACTTC. This sequence encodes CASSLGDRGSSQETQYF.

The chain combines TRBV6-2 or TRBV6-3 with TRBJ2-7; 8 bases are a match to TRBD1. This CDR3 region has 15 residues. After removal of 3 bases from V and 4 bases from J, the junction contained 8 bases not matched to a gene. Looked up from germline, CDR1 is MNHEY and CDR2 is SVGEGT. CDR3 residues: CASSYLGTGGYEQYF. The DNA for the CDR3 is TGTGCCAGCAGTTATTTAGGGACAGGAGGATACGAGCAGTACTTC.

The J gene is TRBJ2-7, the V gene TRBV5-1; D perhaps matches TRBD1 (6 bases). The CDR3 is 12 amino acids. Trimming cost V 4 bases and J 4 bases, with 9 bases left between them. Germline V gives CDR1 SGHRS, CDR2 YFSETQ. The CDR3 coding sequence is TGCGCCAGCAGCCCGGACAGTTACGAGCAGTACTTC. Its protein is CASSPDSYEQYF.

The chain joins TRBV7-2 to TRBJ2-3; 8 bases are shared with TRBD2. The CDR3 sequence is 15 residues long. Germline V CDR1 and CDR2: SGHTA, FQGNSA. Trimming at V came to 1 base and at J to 4 bases, leaving 4 bases not matched to a gene. The DNA for the CDR3 is TGTGCCAGCAGCTTAGATGGCGGGAGGTCAGATACGCAGTATTTT. This gives the protein CASSLDGGRSDTQYF.